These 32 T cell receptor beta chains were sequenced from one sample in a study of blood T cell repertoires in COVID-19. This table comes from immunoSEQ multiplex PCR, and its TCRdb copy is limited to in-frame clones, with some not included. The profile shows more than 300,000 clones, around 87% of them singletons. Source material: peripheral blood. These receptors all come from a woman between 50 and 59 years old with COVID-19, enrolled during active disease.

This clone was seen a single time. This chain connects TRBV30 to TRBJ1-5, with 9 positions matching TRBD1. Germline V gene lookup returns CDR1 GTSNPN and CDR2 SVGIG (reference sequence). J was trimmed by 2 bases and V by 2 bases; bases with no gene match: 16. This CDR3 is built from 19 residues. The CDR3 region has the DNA TGTGCCTGGAGTACCAAGGACAGGGGATCCGGTGTTGGCAATCAGCCCCAGCATTTT. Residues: CAWSTKDRGSGVGNQPQHF. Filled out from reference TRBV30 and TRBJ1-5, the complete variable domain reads SQTIHQWPATLVQPVGSPLSLECTVEGTSNPNLYWYRQAAGRGLQLLFYSVGIGQISSEVPQNLSASRPQDRQFILSSKKLLLSDSGFYLCAWSTKDRGSGVGNQPQHFGDGTRLSIL.

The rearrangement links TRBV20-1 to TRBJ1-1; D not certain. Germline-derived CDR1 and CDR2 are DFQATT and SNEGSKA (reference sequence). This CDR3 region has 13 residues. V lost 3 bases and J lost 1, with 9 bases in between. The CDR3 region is CSASSLRNTEAFF. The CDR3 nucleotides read TGCAGTGCTAGTTCCTTGAGGAACACTGAAGCTTTCTTT.

This CDR3 is CASRRTSGGADEQFF. The DNA of the CDR3 is TGTGCCAGCAGGCGGACTAGCGGGGGGGCGGATGAGCAGTTCTTC. The chain couples TRBV2 to TRBJ2-1, with TRBD2 identical over 15 bases. This CDR3 is 15 amino acids long. Germline-derived CDR1 and CDR2 are SNHLY and FYNNEI. V shed 6 bases and J 8 bases; nucleotides not matched to a gene: 5.

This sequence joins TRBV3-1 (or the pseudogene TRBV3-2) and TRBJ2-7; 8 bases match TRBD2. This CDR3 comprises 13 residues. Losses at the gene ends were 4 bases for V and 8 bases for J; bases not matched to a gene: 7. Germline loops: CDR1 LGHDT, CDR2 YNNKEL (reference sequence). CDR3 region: CASSPGGGQKQYF. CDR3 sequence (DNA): TGTGCCAGCAGCCCCGGGGGGGGGCAGAAGCAGTACTTC.

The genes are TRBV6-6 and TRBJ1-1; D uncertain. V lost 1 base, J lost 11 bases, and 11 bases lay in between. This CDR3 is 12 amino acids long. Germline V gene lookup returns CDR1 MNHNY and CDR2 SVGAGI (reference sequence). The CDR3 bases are TGTGCCAGCAGTTACTATGAGGGCGGGGCTTTCTTT. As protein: CASSYYEGGAFF.

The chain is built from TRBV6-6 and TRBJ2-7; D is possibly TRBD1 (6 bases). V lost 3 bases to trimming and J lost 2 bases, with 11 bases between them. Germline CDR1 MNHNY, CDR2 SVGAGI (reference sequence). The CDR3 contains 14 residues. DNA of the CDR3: TGTGCCAGCAGTTATAACAGGGACCCCTACGAGCAGTACTTC. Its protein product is CASSYNRDPYEQYF.

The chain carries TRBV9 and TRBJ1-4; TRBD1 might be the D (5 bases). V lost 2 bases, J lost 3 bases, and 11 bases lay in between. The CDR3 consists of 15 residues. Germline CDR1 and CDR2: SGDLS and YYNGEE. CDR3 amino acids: CASSVGGSANEKLFF. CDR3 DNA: TGTGCCAGCAGCGTCGGGGGGTCGGCTAATGAAAAACTGTTTTTT.

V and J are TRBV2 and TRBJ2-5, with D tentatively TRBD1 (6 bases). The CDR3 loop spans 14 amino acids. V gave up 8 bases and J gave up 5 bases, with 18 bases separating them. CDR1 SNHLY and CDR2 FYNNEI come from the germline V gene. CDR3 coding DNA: TGTGCCAGCCACCGGGACCTAGGGGGTGAGACCCAGTACTTC. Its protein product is CASHRDLGGETQYF.

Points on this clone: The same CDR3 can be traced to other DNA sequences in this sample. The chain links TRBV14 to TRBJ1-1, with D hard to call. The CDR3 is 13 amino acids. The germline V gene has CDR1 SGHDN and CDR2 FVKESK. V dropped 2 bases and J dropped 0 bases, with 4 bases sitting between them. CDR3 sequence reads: CASSQFMNTEAFF. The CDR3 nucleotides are TGTGCCAGCAGCCAATTTATGAACACTGAAGCTTTCTTT. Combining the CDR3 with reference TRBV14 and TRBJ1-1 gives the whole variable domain EAGVTQFPSHSVIEKGQTVTLRCDPISGHDNLYWYRRVMGKEIKFLLHFVKESKQDESGMPNNRFLAERTGGTYSTLKVQPAELEDSGVYFCASSQFMNTEAFFGQGTRLTVV.

The CDR3 DNA sequence: TGTGCCACCAGCAGAGGGGGACAGGGGGGGCTCGGTCAGCCCCAGCATTTT. Amino acid sequence: CATSRGGQGGLGQPQHF. This rearrangement joins TRBV15 to TRBJ1-5, with TRBD1 matching 11 bases. Germline CDR1 and CDR2: LNHNV and YYDKDF (reference sequence). This CDR3 spans 17 amino acids. J lost 6 bases, V lost 1 base, and 8 bases had no gene match. Complete variable domain (other parts from reference TRBV15 and TRBJ1-5): DAMVIQNPRYQVTQFGKPVTLSCSQTLNHNVMYWYQQKSSQAPKLLFHYYDKDFNNEADTPDNFQSRRPNTSFCFLDIRSPGLGDTAMYLCATSRGGQGGLGQPQHFGDGTRLSIL.

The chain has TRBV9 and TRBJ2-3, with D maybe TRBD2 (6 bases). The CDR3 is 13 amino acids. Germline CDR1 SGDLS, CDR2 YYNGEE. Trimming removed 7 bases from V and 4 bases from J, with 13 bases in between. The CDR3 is CASGRTRADTQYF. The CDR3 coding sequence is TGTGCCAGCGGGAGGACAAGGGCAGATACGCAGTATTTT.

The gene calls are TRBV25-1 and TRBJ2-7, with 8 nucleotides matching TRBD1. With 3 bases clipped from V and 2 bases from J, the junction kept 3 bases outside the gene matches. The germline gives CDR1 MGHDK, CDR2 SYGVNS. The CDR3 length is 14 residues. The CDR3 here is CASSEARGPYEQYF. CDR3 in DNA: TGTGCCAGCAGTGAGGCCAGGGGGCCCTACGAGCAGTACTTC.

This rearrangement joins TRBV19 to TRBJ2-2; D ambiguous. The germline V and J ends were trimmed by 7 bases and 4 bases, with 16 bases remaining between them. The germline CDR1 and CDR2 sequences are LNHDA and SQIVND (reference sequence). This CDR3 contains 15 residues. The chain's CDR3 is CASTRFDLSTGELFF. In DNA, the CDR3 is TGTGCCAGTACCAGGTTTGATCTTAGCACCGGGGAGCTGTTTTTT.

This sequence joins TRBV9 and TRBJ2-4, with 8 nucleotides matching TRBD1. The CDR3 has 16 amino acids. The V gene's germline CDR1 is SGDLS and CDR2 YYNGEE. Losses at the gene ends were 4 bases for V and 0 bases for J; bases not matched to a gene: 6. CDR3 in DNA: TGTGCCAGCAGCCTCGGGACAGGTGAAGCCAAAAACATTCAGTACTTC. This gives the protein CASSLGTGEAKNIQYF.

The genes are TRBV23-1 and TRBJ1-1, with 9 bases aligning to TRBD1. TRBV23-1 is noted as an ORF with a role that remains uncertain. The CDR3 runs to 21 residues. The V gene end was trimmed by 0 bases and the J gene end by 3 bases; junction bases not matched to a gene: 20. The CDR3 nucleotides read TGCGCCAGCAGTCAATCGATTGATTTAGGACAGGGGCCCTCTCGGGACACTGAAGCTTTCTTT. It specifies CASSQSIDLGQGPSRDTEAFF.

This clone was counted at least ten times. The CDR3 here is CATSRSSGARQPQHF. The DNA of the CDR3 is TGTGCCACCAGCAGAAGCAGCGGGGCCCGTCAGCCCCAGCATTTT. The rearrangement joins TRBV15 to TRBJ1-5; D is perhaps TRBD1 (5 bases). Per germline, CDR1 LNHNV and CDR2 YYDKDF (reference sequence). The V and J ends lost 2 bases and 6 bases respectively, with 14 bases between them. The length of the CDR3 is 15 residues.

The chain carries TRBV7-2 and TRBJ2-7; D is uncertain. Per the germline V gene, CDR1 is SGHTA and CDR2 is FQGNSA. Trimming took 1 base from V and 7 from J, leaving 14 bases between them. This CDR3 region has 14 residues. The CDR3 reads CASSLDGGVGEQYF. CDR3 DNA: TGTGCCAGCAGCTTAGACGGCGGAGTGGGTGAGCAGTACTTC.

CDR3 loop: CASSAGLAGSVSTDTQYF. The CDR3 bases are TGTGCCAGCAGCGCGGGACTAGCGGGATCCGTTAGCACAGATACGCAGTATTTT. V is TRBV9 and J is TRBJ2-3; 13 nucleotides line up with TRBD2. CDR3 length: 18 amino acids. J was trimmed by 0 bases and V by 3 bases; bases with no gene match: 7. Germline CDR1 reads SGDLS; CDR2 reads YYNGEE.

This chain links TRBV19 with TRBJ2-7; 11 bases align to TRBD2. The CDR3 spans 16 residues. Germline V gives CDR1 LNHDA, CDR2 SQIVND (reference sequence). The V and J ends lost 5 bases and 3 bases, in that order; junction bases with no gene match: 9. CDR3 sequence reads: CASSDRGLAAVYEQYF. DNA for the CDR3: TGTGCCAGTAGTGACAGGGGACTAGCGGCCGTCTACGAGCAGTACTTC.

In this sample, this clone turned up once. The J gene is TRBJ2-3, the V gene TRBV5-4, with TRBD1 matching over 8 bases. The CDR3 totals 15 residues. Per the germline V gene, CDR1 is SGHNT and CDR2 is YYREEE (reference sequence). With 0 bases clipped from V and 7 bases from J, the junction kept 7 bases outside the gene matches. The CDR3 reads CASSLGQGIINTQYF. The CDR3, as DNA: TGTGCCAGCAGCTTGGGACAGGGGATTATTAATACGCAGTATTTT.

CDR3 sequence (DNA): TGTGCCTGGAGCCGAACAGGGGGAGTTGGGGAGACCCAGTACTTC. Translation: CAWSRTGGVGETQYF. The chain carries TRBV30 and TRBJ2-5; 8 nucleotides match TRBD1. The germline gives CDR1 GTSNPN, CDR2 SVGIG (reference sequence). With 3 bases clipped from V and 5 bases from J, the junction kept 11 bases outside the gene matches. The length of the CDR3 is 15 residues.

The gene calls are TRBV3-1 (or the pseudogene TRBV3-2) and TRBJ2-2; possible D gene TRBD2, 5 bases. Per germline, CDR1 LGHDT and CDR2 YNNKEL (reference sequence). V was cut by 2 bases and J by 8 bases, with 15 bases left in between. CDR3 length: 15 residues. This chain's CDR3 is CASSQNSRVRGELFF. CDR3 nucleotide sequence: TGTGCCAGCAGCCAAAATTCGAGGGTTCGTGGGGAGCTGTTTTTT.

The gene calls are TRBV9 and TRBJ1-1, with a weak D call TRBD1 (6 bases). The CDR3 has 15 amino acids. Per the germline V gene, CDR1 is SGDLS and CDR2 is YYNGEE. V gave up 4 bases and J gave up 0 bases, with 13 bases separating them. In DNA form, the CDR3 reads TGTGCCAGCAGCCTTATGGACAGCATGAACACTGAAGCTTTCTTT. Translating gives CASSLMDSMNTEAFF.

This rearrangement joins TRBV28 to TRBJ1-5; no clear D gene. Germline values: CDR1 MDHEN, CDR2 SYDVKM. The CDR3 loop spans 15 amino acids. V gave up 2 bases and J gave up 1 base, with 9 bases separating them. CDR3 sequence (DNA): TGTGCCAGCAGTTTAATGGGGAGGAGCAATCAGCCCCAGCATTTT. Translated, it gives CASSLMGRSNQPQHF.

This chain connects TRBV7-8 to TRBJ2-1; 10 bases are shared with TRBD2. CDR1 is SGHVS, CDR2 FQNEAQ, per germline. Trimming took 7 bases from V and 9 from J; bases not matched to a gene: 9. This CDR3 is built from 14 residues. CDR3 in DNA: TGTGCCAGCAACCCTAGCGGGAGCGTAGTTGAGCAGTTCTTC. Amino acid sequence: CASNPSGSVVEQFF.

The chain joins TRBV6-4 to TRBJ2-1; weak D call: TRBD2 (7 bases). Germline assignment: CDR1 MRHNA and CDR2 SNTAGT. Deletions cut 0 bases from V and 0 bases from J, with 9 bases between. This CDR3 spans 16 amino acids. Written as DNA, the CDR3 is TGTGCCAGCAGTGACTCCCGGGGGGCCTCCTACAATGAGCAGTTCTTC. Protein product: CASSDSRGASYNEQFF.

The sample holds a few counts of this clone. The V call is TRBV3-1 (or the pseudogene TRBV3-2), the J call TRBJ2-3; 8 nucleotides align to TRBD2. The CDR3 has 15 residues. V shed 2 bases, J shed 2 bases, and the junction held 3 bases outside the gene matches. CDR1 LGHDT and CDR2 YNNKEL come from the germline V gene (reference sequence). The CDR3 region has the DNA TGTGCCAGCAGCCAAACTAGCGGACTCACAGATACGCAGTATTTT. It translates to CASSQTSGLTDTQYF.

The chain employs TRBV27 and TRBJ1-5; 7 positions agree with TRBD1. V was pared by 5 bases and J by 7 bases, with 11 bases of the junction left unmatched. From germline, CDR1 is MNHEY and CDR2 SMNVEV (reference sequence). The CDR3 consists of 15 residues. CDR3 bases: TGTGCCAGCAGTGTGGCCCACAGGGGTGGGCAGCCCCAGCATTTT. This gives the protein CASSVAHRGGQPQHF.

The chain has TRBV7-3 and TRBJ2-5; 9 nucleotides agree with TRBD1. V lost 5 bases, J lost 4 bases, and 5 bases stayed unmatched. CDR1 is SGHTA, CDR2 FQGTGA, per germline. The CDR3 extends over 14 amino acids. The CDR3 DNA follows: TGTGCCAGCAGCCGAGACAGGGGGTCAGAGACCCAGTACTTC. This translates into CASSRDRGSETQYF.

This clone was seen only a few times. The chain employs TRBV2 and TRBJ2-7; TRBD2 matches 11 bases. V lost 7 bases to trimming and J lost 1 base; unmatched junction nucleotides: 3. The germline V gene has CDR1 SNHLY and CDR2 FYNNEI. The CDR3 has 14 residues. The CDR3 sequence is CASKASGRSYEQYF. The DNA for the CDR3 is TGTGCCAGCAAGGCTAGCGGGAGGTCCTACGAGCAGTACTTC.

CDR3 in DNA: TGTGCCACCAGTGATCCCCGGACAGGGGGTGGCGAGCAGTACTTC. Its protein is CATSDPRTGGGEQYF. The chain employs TRBV24-1 and TRBJ2-7; 10 positions agree with TRBD1. Unmatched junction bases numbered 7, after V lost 3 bases and J lost 6 bases. This CDR3 has 15 amino acids. Per germline, CDR1 KGHDR and CDR2 SFDVKD.

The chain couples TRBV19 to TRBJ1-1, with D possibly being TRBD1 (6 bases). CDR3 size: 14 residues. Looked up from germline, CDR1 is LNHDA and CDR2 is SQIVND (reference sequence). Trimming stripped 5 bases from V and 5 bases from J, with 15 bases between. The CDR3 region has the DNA TGTGCCAGTAGTTTCCACAGGGATGAGACTGAAGCTTTCTTT. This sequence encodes CASSFHRDETEAFF.